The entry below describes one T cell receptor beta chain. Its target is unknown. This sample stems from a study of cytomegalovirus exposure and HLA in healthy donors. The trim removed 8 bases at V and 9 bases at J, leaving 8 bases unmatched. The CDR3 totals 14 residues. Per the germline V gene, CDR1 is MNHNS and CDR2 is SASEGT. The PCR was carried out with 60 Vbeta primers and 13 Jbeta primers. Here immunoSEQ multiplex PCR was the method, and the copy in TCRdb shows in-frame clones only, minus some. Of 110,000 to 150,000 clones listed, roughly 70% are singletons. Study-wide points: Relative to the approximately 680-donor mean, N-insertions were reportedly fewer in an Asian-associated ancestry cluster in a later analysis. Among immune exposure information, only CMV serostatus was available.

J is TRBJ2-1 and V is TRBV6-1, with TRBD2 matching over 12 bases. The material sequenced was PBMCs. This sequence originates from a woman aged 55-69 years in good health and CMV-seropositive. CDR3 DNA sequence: TGTGCCAGCGGAAGACTAGCGGGGGAGGGTGAGCAGTTCTTC. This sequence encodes CASGRLAGEGEQFF.